The 14 T cell receptor beta chains below come from one sample, sequenced in a study of cytomegalovirus exposure and HLA in healthy donors. TCRdb's table, derived via immunoSEQ multiplex PCR, lists solely in-frame clones and lacks some. Of 71,000 or so clones listed, about 95% are singletons. What was sequenced was PBMCs. These TCRs come from a woman younger than 30 in good health and CMV-seronegative.

The V gene is TRBV2, the J gene TRBJ1-4; D is possibly TRBD1 (6 bases). CDR1 and CDR2 (germline): SNHLY, FYNNEI. The length of the CDR3 is 15 residues. The V end was cut by 5 bases, the J end by 4 bases, with 14 bases between. For the CDR3, the DNA is TGTGCCAGCAGTTTTCGACAGGACGTTAATGAAAAACTGTTTTTT. Protein: CASSFRQDVNEKLFF.

This chain uses TRBV7-2 with TRBJ2-5; 10 bases align to TRBD2. Germline V gene lookup returns CDR1 SGHTA and CDR2 FQGNSA. CDR3 size: 18 residues. V trimming: 5 bases; J trimming: 4 bases; junction bases outside the gene matches: 16. The CDR3 sequence: CASSQTGTSVIWLETQYF. DNA for the CDR3: TGTGCCAGCAGCCAAACCGGGACTAGCGTAATCTGGTTAGAGACCCAGTACTTC.

CDR3 coding DNA: TGTGCCAGCAGGGGGGACTACTCTGGAAACACCATATATTTT. Translated, it gives CASRGDYSGNTIYF. This chain uses TRBV28 with TRBJ1-3; TRBD1 is a possible D gene (5 bases). The ends were cut back, 6 bases at V and 0 bases at J, with 9 bases in the middle. Germline-derived CDR1 and CDR2 are MDHEN and SYDVKM. CDR3 length: 14 amino acids.

The chain has TRBV13 and TRBJ1-1; no definite D call. V shed 5 bases and J shed 6 bases, with 13 bases lying between them. CDR1 and CDR2 (germline): PRHDT, FYEKMQ (reference sequence). This CDR3 is 13 amino acids long. CDR3 sequence: CASSRGSLPEAFF. Written as DNA, the CDR3 is TGTGCCAGCAGCCGGGGATCGTTGCCTGAAGCTTTCTTT.

This chain connects TRBV5-5 to TRBJ2-5; 9 bases fit TRBD2. Germline V CDR1 and CDR2: SGHKS, YYEKEE (reference sequence). The CDR3 runs 18 residues. Trimming removed 0 bases from V and 2 bases from J; junction bases left unmatched: 11. This chain's CDR3 is CASSLVRQGGGVQETQYF. DNA for the CDR3: TGTGCCAGCAGCTTGGTGAGACAGGGCGGGGGGGTTCAAGAGACCCAGTACTTC.

This chain uses TRBV4-3 with TRBJ2-3, with 12 bases matching TRBD2. Unmatched junction bases numbered 13, after V lost 0 bases and J lost 3 bases. The V gene's germline CDR1 is LGHNA and CDR2 YSLEER. The CDR3 runs to 20 residues. The DNA for the CDR3 is TGCGCCAGCAGCCAAGAAGCCCCCCGACTAGCGGGGGAGGTAACAGATACGCAGTATTTT. Translation gives CASSQEAPRLAGEVTDTQYF.

The J gene is TRBJ1-2, the V gene TRBV28; no clear D gene. V was shortened by 7 bases and J by 8 bases, with 17 bases between the two germline ends. CDR1 is MDHEN and CDR2 is SYDVKM in the germline V gene. The CDR3 has 13 amino acids. This chain's CDR3 is CASTPGEVRGYTF. CDR3 in DNA: TGTGCCAGCACCCCCGGGGAGGTGCGAGGCTACACCTTC.

CDR3 amino acids: CASSLGTGGEQFF. Written as DNA, the CDR3 is TGTGCCAGCAGCCTAGGGACAGGGGGTGAGCAGTTCTTC. The rearrangement links TRBV7-3 to TRBJ2-1, with TRBD1 identical over 11 bases. The junction had 3 bases not matched to a gene; V was cut back by 5 bases and J by 9 bases. This CDR3 has 13 residues. The germline V gene encodes CDR1 SGHTA and CDR2 FQGTGA.

This rearrangement joins TRBV7-2 to TRBJ1-2; the D is unclear. The CDR3 contains 13 residues. The germline gives CDR1 SGHTA, CDR2 FQGNSA. Between the trimmed V and J ends, which lost 8 bases and 5 bases, there was a span of 15 bases. CDR3 bases: TGTGCCAGCCAATCCCCAAGCGGGTATGGCTACACCTTC. Translating it yields CASQSPSGYGYTF.

J is TRBJ1-1 and V is TRBV28; TRBD1 is a possible D gene (5 bases). V was shortened by 6 bases and J by 4 bases, with 12 bases between the two germline ends. This CDR3 is 13 amino acids long. The germline V gene has CDR1 MDHEN and CDR2 SYDVKM. CDR3 DNA: TGTGCCAGCAGAATTCAGGGATTCACTGAAGCTTTCTTT. This sequence encodes CASRIQGFTEAFF.

The chain links TRBV27 to TRBJ2-1, with D possibly TRBD2 on 6 matching bases. The CDR3 runs to 13 residues. The V and J ends lost 7 bases and 6 bases respectively, with 13 bases between them. The germline V gene encodes CDR1 MNHEY and CDR2 SMNVEV (reference sequence). The CDR3, as DNA: TGTGCCAGCACCCCGACGCGGGGCAATGAGCAGTTCTTC. Residues: CASTPTRGNEQFF.

This clone occurred once. The rearrangement joins TRBV10-1 to TRBJ2-7; 9 bases agree with TRBD2. V was pared by 6 bases and J by 6 bases, with 15 bases of the junction left unmatched. In germline, CDR1 is WNHNN, CDR2 SYGVQD (reference sequence). This CDR3 comprises 16 residues. The chain's CDR3 is CASSATGPGTSREQYF. The DNA of the CDR3 is TGCGCCAGCAGCGCTACCGGACCCGGGACTAGCCGCGAGCAGTACTTC.

V and J are TRBV5-1 and TRBJ1-2; TRBD1 aligns across 10 bases. V was clipped by 5 bases and J by 3 bases; unmatched bases: 4. Germline CDR1 reads SGHRS; CDR2 reads YFSETQ. The CDR3 totals 14 residues. The CDR3 DNA reads as TGCGCCAGCAGTTCCGGACAGGGGGACTATGGCTACACCTTC. Its translation is CASSSGQGDYGYTF.

This clone was recorded only once. The chain combines TRBV28 with TRBJ1-4; D unresolved. V was shortened by 6 bases and J by 10 bases, with 12 bases between the two germline ends. The CDR3 sequence is 12 residues long. The germline gives CDR1 MDHEN, CDR2 SYDVKM. This CDR3 reads CASSLGVGKLFF. The CDR3 DNA follows: TGTGCCAGCAGCCTCGGAGTAGGAAAACTGTTTTTT.